This T cell receptor (beta chain) was observed in a study of blood T cell repertoires in COVID-19 (TCRdb year 2020). The study in broad terms: Samples covering the acute and convalescent phases of COVID-19 were provided by collaborators in the United States, Italy and Spain. The material from the prospective study consisted of cDNA or gDNA derived from T cells, B-cell-depleted T cells, or PBMCs. The dataset comprised deeply sampled blood TCRbeta repertoires from subjects exposed to, actively infected with, or recovered from COVID-19. A freely available public database, intended as a resource for researchers studying the immune response to SARS-CoV-2, is where the repertoires were released. Samples were obtained from the ongoing ImmuneRACE study (first 160 participants) and from 1,000 to 1,500 subjects provided by 6 global collaborators. Sample metadata almost always included a de-identified subject ID, COVID-19 status, age in years and sex. HLA class I and class II types, where available, came from metadata supplied by the sample provider rather than from assay-based typing. The research as a whole found: Clinical and demographic metadata were provided uncurated, with the amount varying by source and participant.

Each collaborating institution followed its own protocols to collect whole blood in K2EDTA tubes. For TCRbeta analysis, collaborator samples were shipped as frozen whole blood, as isolated PBMCs, or as DNA extracted from either sample type. Of note for this clone: Its recognized antigen is unknown. A far larger clone differs by one base, so this is likely a read error.

TCRbeta CDR3 regions were amplified from genomic DNA by means of the immunoSEQ Assay, a bias-controlled multiplex PCR. The authors processed their data as follows. Nucleated cell counts per sample were estimated from amplification of reference gene primers within the assay. Sequence reads were collapsed and filtered to measure the absolute abundance of every unique TCRbeta CDR3 rearrangement. For each sample, productive Simpson clonality was calculated as the square root of Simpson's diversity index across productive rearrangements. TCRdb provides this immuneACCESS table in a form limited to in-frame rearrangements. Some clones are lacking; in checked studies, under half of them reflect an unresolved V gene, and why the rest are absent is not known. V and J calls and clone size are given by that table; D and trimming were obtained from the DNA. This sample gives 50,000 to 55,000 clones in total; about nine tenths of them show up just once. The top ten hold about 6.7% of the sample.

The V and J ends are trimmed by 6 bases and 2 bases, leaving 4 bases between them. Its CDR3 holds 11 amino acids, cysteine through phenylalanine. Only CDR3 DNA is held: 33 bases, read in frame from base 1. The sequenced sample consisted of peripheral blood. The rearranged chain carries TRBV12-3 or TRBV12-4 and TRBJ2-5, with the D gene not confidently named. This TCR was recovered from a man aged 50 to 59 with active COVID-19. The nucleotide sequence reads as follows: TGTGCCAGCAGCCAACAAGAGACCCAGTACTTC. It codes for CASSQQETQYF.